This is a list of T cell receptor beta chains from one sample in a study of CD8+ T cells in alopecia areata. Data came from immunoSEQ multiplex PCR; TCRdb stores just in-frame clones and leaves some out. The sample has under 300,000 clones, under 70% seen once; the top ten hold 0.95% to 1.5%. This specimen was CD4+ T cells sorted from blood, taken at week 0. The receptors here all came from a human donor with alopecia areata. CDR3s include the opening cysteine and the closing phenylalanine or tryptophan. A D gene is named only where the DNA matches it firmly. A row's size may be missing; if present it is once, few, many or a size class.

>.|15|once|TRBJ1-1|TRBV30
CAWSVLVGGYTEAFF
TGTGCCTGGAGTGTACTGGTTGGGGGATACACTGAAGCTTTCTTT
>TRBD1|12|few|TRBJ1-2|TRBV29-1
CSVVGTGDGYTF
TGCAGCGTTGTTGGGACAGGGGATGGCTACACCTTC
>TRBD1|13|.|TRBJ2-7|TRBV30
CAWSRQGAYEQYF
TGTGCCTGGAGTCGACAGGGGGCCTACGAGCAGTACTTC
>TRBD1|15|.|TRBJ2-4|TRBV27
CASSTSRGRENIQYF
TGTGCCAGCAGTACAAGCAGGGGGCGCGAGAACATTCAGTACTTC
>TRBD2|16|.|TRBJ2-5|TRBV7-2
CASSTRLAGQQETQYF
TGTGCCAGCAGCACCCGACTAGCGGGGCAACAAGAGACCCAGTACTTC
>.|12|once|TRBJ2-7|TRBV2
CASNFLSYEQYF
TGTGCCAGCAACTTCCTGTCCTACGAGCAGTACTTC
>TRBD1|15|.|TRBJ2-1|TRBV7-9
CASSLYGDRADEQFF
TGTGCCAGCAGCTTATATGGGGACAGGGCCGATGAGCAGTTCTTC
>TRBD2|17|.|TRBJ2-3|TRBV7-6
CASSLVGLAGLTDTQYF
TGTGCCAGCAGCTTAGTCGGGCTAGCGGGATTAACAGATACGCAGTATTTT
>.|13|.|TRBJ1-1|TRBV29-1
CSAYGQLNTEAFF
TGCAGCGCCTACGGACAGCTGAACACTGAAGCTTTCTTT
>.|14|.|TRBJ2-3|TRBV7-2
CASSLVGGTDTQYF
TGTGCCAGCAGCTTGGTAGGGGGCACAGATACGCAGTATTTT
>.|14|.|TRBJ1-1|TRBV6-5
CASTSAGVKTEAFF
TGTGCCAGCACTTCCGCAGGGGTGAAGACTGAAGCTTTCTTT
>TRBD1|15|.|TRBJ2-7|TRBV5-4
CASTSDRGQIYEQYF
TGTGCCAGCACCTCGGACAGGGGGCAGATCTACGAGCAGTACTTC
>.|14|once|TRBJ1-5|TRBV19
CASSMGHSNQPQHF
TGTGCCAGTAGTATGGGACATAGCAATCAGCCCCAGCATTTT
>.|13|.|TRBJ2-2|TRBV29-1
CSGGHTNTGELFF
TGCAGCGGGGGACACACGAACACCGGGGAGCTGTTTTTT
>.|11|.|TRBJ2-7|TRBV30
CAWSVGGEQYF
TGTGCCTGGAGTGTTGGGGGGGAGCAGTACTTC
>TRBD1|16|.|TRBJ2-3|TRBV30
CAWSQNRGLGTDTQYF
TGTGCCTGGAGTCAAAACAGGGGGCTGGGCACAGATACGCAGTATTTT
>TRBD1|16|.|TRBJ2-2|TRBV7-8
CASSPYGQGDTGELFF
TGTGCCAGCAGCCCGTACGGCCAGGGGGATACCGGGGAGCTGTTTTTT
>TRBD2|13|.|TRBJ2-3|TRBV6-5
CASSPGLVLTQYF
TGTGCCAGCAGTCCCGGACTAGTCCTTACGCAGTATTTT
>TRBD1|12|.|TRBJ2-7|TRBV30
CAQRQGLYEQYF
TGTGCCCAGAGACAGGGCCTGTACGAGCAGTACTTC
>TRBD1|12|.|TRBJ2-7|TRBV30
CAWSATGMEQYF
TGTGCCTGGAGTGCGACAGGGATGGAGCAGTACTTC
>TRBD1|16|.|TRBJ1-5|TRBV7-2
CASSLAGTGVAQPQHF
TGTGCCAGCAGCTTAGCTGGGACAGGGGTGGCTCAGCCCCAGCATTTT
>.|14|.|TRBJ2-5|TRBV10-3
CAISPTGYGETQYF
TGTGCCATCAGCCCCACGGGATATGGAGAGACCCAGTACTTC
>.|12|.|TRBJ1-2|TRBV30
CAWGRDTYGYTF
TGTGCCTGGGGCCGGGACACCTATGGCTACACCTTC
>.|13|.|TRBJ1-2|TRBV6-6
CASRDGREGGYTF
TGTGCCAGCAGGGACGGGAGGGAGGGTGGCTACACCTTC
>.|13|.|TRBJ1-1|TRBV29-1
CSVTISGQGETFF
TGCAGCGTAACAATTTCGGGACAAGGGGAGACTTTCTTT
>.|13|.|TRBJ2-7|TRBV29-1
CSVEDWGSNEQYF
TGCAGCGTTGAAGATTGGGGTTCGAACGAGCAGTACTTC